This TCR beta chain was profiled in a study of cytomegalovirus exposure and HLA in healthy donors. From germline, CDR1 is SNHLY and CDR2 FYNNEI. V shed 5 bases and J 6 bases; nucleotides not matched to a gene: 6. The CDR3 covers 14 residues. The PCR was carried out with 60 Vbeta primers and 13 Jbeta primers. Data came from immunoSEQ multiplex PCR; TCRdb stores just in-frame clones and leaves some out. The data show about 180,000 clones, with 84% seen just once and roughly 5% held by the top ten. The receptor was isolated from a man aged 18 to 29 in good health and CMV-seronegative. The gene calls are TRBV2 and TRBJ1-1; 10 bases match TRBD1. Material: PBMCs. CDR3 amino acids: CASSKGQGKAEAFF. The CDR3 bases are TGTGCCAGCAGTAAGGGACAGGGGAAGGCTGAAGCTTTCTTT.